The TCR beta chain under discussion was sequenced for a study of T cells after yellow fever vaccination. Synthesis of TCR cDNA relied on 5'RACE template switching, which attached a universal primer site and UMIs. TCRdb re-analysed the 5' RACE reads in MiXCR, keeping a single row per CDR3 protein. The data show around 310,000 distinct CDR3 sequences, 3.5% to 4.5% seen once. V gave up 2 bases and J gave up 4 bases; unmatched junction bases: 7. The CDR3 runs to 15 residues. From germline, CDR1 is SGDLS and CDR2 YYNGEE. This clonotype was counted ten times or more. This chain connects TRBV9 to TRBJ2-7, with 9 bases lining up with TRBD2. Sample: PBMCs, taken 15 days after the yellow fever booster vaccination. The sequence came from a man younger than 30 who received the YFV17D yellow fever vaccine. CDR3 in DNA: TGTGCCAGCAGCGTTGGCGGGGGGGCGGAGTACGAGCAGTACTTC. It is translated as CASSVGGGAEYEQYF.